These 10 T cell receptor beta chains were sequenced from one sample in a study of CD8 T cells in Susac syndrome. Random-hexamer reverse transcription was applied to about 0.45 to 1 ug RNA. TCRdb passed the immunoSEQ multiplex PCR reads through MiXCR, listing each CDR3 protein once. The sample has approximately 180,000 distinct CDR3 sequences, 90% to 95% seen once; the top ten hold approximately 0.086%. The material sequenced was CD4+ T cells from PBMCs. These receptor sequences come from a human donor with Susac syndrome.

The chain employs TRBV7-9 and TRBJ1-3, with 8 bases identical to TRBD1. Germline assignment: CDR1 SEHNR and CDR2 FQNEAQ (reference sequence). The V and J ends lost 5 bases and 3 bases, in that order; junction bases with no gene match: 3. CDR3 length equals 14 residues. In DNA form, the CDR3 reads TGTGCCAGCAGCCAGGGGGCGCGTGGAAACACCATATATTTT. Its translation is CASSQGARGNTIYF.

This clonotype was detected only once. The rearrangement joins TRBV9 to TRBJ1-6; D is undetermined. Germline lookup yields CDR1 SGDLS and CDR2 YYNGEE. The CDR3 extends over 14 amino acids. Trimming took 3 bases from V and 9 from J, leaving 13 bases between them. CDR3 in DNA: TGTGCCAGCAGCGAGGTTTCGGGAACTTCACCCCTCCACTTT. It encodes CASSEVSGTSPLHF.

As DNA, the CDR3 is TGTGCCAGCAGCCAGTGGGGGGTCGAGCAGTACTTC. This sequence encodes CASSQWGVEQYF. The V and J genes are TRBV3-1 and TRBJ2-7; possibly TRBD2 for D (6 bases). V was cut by 3 bases and J by 6 bases, with 9 bases left in between. The CDR3 has 12 residues. CDR1 and CDR2 (germline): LGHDT, YNNKEL (reference sequence).

The J gene is TRBJ1-6, the V gene TRBV28, with D perhaps TRBD1 (5 bases). Germline V gene sequence: CDR1 MDHEN, CDR2 SYDVKM. There are 13 residues in the CDR3. V was cut by 6 bases and J by 10 bases, with 13 bases left in between. The CDR3 DNA reads as TGTGCCAGCAGCCCCAGACAGAGCTCACCCCTCCACTTT. This codes for CASSPRQSSPLHF. The complete variable domain, with remaining parts taken from reference TRBV28 and TRBJ1-6, reads DVKVTQSSRYLVKRTGEKVFLECVQDMDHENMFWYRQDPGLGLRLIYFSYDVKMKEKGDIPEGYSVSREKKERFSLILESASTNQTSMYLCASSPRQSSPLHFGNGTRLTVT.

The CDR3 nucleotides read TGTGCCAGCAGCTTGGGGTCGTCAGTCAATGAGCAGTTCTTC. Its translation: CASSLGSSVNEQFF. The V call is TRBV5-4, the J call TRBJ2-1; D not resolved. The ends were cut back, 0 bases at V and 6 bases at J, with 10 bases in the middle. CDR3 size: 14 residues. Germline V gives CDR1 SGHNT, CDR2 YYREEE (reference sequence).

This clonotype was observed once. The chain recombines TRBV5-4 with TRBJ2-2; a weak D match, TRBD1 (6 bases). Trimming removed 2 bases at V and 3 bases at J, with 11 bases between. Germline CDR1 is SGHNT and CDR2 is YYREEE (reference sequence). This CDR3 spans 15 amino acids. The CDR3 spells CASSLQGRDTGELFF. DNA for the CDR3: TGTGCCAGCAGCTTACAGGGTCGGGACACCGGGGAGCTGTTTTTT.

The J gene is TRBJ1-4, the V gene TRBV7-9; unclear D gene. The CDR3 length is 15 residues. Germline V gene sequence: CDR1 SEHNR, CDR2 FQNEAQ (reference sequence). Deletions cut 4 bases from V and 7 bases from J, with 16 bases between. CDR3 residues: CASSSADGSPEKLFF. DNA of the CDR3: TGTGCCAGCAGCTCAGCAGACGGGTCACCTGAAAAACTGTTTTTT.

This chain joins TRBV3-1 and TRBJ1-5, with TRBD1 as a possible D gene (5 bases). CDR1 is LGHDT and CDR2 is YNNKEL in the germline V gene (reference sequence). The CDR3 has 14 amino acids. V lost 3 bases and J 6 bases, leaving 12 bases between the germline ends. The CDR3 DNA sequence: TGTGCCAGCAGCCAGAACTCCAGGGCTCAGCCCCAGCATTTT. This translates into CASSQNSRAQPQHF.

The chain employs TRBV6-2 or TRBV6-3 and TRBJ2-1; TRBD2 matches at 11 bases. Per germline, CDR1 MNHEY and CDR2 SVGEGT. The CDR3 contains 16 residues. V gave up 5 bases and J gave up 2 bases; unmatched junction bases: 5. CDR3 DNA: TGTGCCAGCAGTCCCGTAGCGGGGGGGCCCTACAATGAGCAGTTCTTC. Residues: CASSPVAGGPYNEQFF.

J is TRBJ1-2 and V is TRBV7-2; tentative D call: TRBD1 (6 bases). V was clipped by 3 bases and J by 3 bases, with 8 bases between them. This CDR3 has 13 amino acids. CDR1 SGHTA and CDR2 FQGNSA come from the germline V gene. The CDR3 sequence is CASSLDRHYGYTF. As DNA, the CDR3 is TGTGCCAGCAGCTTGGACAGACACTATGGCTACACCTTC.